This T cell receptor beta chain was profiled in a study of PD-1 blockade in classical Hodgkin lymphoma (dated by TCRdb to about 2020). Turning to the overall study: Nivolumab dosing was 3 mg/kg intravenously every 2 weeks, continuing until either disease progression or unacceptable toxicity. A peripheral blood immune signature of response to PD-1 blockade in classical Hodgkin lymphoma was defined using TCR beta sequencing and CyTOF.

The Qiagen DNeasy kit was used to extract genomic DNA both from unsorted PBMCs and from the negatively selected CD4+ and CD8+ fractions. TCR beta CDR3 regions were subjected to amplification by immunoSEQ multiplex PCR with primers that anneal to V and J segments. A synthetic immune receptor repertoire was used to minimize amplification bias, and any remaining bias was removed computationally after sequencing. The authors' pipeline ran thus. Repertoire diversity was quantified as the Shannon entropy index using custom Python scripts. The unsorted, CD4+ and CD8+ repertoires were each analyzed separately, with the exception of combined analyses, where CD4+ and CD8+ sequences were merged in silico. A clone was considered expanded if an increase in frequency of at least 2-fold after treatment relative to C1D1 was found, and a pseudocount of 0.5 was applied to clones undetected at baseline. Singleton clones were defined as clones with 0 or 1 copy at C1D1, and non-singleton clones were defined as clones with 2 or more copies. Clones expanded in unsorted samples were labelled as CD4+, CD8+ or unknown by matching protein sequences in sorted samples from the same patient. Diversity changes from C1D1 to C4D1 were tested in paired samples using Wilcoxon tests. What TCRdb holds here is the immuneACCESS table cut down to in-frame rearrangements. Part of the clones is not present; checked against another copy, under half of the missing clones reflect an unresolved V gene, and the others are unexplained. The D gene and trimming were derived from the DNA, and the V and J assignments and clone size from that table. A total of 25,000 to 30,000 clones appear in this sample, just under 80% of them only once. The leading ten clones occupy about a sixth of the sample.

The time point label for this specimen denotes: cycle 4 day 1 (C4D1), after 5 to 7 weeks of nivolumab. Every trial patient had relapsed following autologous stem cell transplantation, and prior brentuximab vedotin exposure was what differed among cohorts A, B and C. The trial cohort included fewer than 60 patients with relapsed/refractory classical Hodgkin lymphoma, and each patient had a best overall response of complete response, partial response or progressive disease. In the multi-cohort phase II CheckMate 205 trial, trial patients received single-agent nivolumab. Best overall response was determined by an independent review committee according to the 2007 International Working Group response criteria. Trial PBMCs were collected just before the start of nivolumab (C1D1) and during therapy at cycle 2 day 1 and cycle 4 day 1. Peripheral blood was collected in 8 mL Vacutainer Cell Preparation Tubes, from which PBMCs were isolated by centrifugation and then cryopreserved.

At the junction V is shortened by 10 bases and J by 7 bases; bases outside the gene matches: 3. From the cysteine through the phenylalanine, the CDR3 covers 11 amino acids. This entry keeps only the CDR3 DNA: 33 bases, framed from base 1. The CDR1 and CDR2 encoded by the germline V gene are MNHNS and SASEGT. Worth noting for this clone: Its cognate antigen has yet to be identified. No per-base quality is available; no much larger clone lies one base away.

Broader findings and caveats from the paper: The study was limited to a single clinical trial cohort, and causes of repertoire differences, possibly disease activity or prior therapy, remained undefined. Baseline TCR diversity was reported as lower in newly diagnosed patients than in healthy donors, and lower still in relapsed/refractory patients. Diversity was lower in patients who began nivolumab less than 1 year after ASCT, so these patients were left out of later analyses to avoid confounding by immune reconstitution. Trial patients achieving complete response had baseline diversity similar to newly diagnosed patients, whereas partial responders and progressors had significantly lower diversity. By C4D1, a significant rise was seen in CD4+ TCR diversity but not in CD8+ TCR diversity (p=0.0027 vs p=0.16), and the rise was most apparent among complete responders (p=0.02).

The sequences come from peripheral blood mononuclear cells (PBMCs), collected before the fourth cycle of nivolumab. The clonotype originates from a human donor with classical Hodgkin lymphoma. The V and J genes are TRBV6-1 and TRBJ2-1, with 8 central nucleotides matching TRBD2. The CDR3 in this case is CATGRANEQFF. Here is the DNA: TGTGCCACCGGGAGGGCGAATGAGCAGTTCTTC.